What follows are 15 T cell receptor beta chains derived from one specimen sequenced in a study of T cells in Graves' hyperthyroidism and ophthalmopathy. Amplification targeted TCR beta CDR3 regions from RNA transcripts. HTBI primers drove first-round RT-PCR of the TCR CDR3. Via MiXCR, TCRdb re-called the multiplex PCR reads, giving one row per CDR3 protein. The sample contains roughly 840,000 distinct CDR3 sequences, roughly 40% of which appear only once. The sample taken for sequencing was blood. The source is a man aged 18 to 35 with Graves' hyperthyroidism.

This chain uses TRBV7-9 with TRBJ1-3; no clear D. Germline CDR1 SEHNR, CDR2 FQNEAQ (reference sequence). Trimming removed 5 bases at V and 8 bases at J, with 16 bases between. There are 14 residues in the CDR3. The CDR3 coding sequence is TGTGCCAGCAGCGTGCAGGTTGAGCGAGACACCATATATTTT. Amino acid sequence: CASSVQVERDTIYF.

DNA for the CDR3: TGTGCCAGCAGTTCATCGACAGGCGGGGATGATTCACCCCTCCACTTT. Protein sequence: CASSSSTGGDDSPLHF. The chain has TRBV28 and TRBJ1-6, with D tentatively TRBD1 (6 bases). Trimming took off 4 bases at V and 8 bases at J, with 18 bases between the two ends. Germline V gene data show CDR1 as MDHEN and CDR2 as SYDVKM. This CDR3 has 16 amino acids.

Many counts were recorded for this clonotype. V is TRBV11-2 and J is TRBJ1-1; D remains ambiguous. The V end lost 1 base, the J end lost 3 bases, and 9 bases lay between the germline ends. The CDR3 length is 14 residues. Germline assignment: CDR1 SGHAT and CDR2 FQNNGV. CDR3 sequence: CASSLGAAHTEAFF. The CDR3 coding sequence is TGTGCCAGCAGCTTAGGGGCGGCACACACTGAAGCTTTCTTT.

The chain carries TRBV4-2 and TRBJ1-5; 9 bases match TRBD1. Trimming at V came to 5 bases and at J to 3 bases, leaving 8 bases not matched to a gene. This CDR3 spans 16 amino acids. Germline V gives CDR1 LGHNA, CDR2 YNFKEQ. The CDR3 reads CASSLRDRAPNQPQHF. Written as DNA, the CDR3 is TGTGCCAGCAGCTTAAGGGACAGGGCCCCCAATCAGCCCCAGCATTTT.

The gene calls are TRBV5-1 and TRBJ1-1; 8 positions agree with TRBD1. The CDR3 length is 13 residues. Germline CDR1 SGHRS, CDR2 YFSETQ. V trimming: 5 bases; J trimming: 11 bases; junction bases outside the gene matches: 11. The CDR3 DNA is TGCGCCAGCAGTTCCTCAGGGGGCGTACGGGCTTTCTTT. This encodes CASSSSGGVRAFF.

This clonotype was counted a few times. This chain links TRBV7-8 with TRBJ2-7; possibly TRBD1 for D (6 bases). V gave up 5 bases and J gave up 5 bases, with 16 bases separating them. The CDR3 spans 14 residues. CDR1 and CDR2 from the germline V gene are SGHVS and FQNEAQ. The CDR3 DNA sequence: TGTGCCAGCAGCGAAGACAGGCTCCCCCACGAGCAGTACTTC. Protein sequence: CASSEDRLPHEQYF.

This clonotype has a handful of counts. This rearrangement joins TRBV19 to TRBJ1-5; 8 bases are a match to TRBD1. Germline CDR1 is LNHDA and CDR2 is SQIVND (reference sequence). With V trimmed by 3 bases and J by 0 bases, 10 bases remained unmatched. The CDR3 runs to 18 residues. In DNA form, the CDR3 reads TGTGCCAGTAGTATCGGCAGGGGGCTTGGTTATAGCAATCAGCCCCAGCATTTT. The encoded protein is CASSIGRGLGYSNQPQHF.

The chain links TRBV29-1 to TRBJ2-3; TRBD1 aligns across 8 bases. Looked up from germline, CDR1 is SQVTM and CDR2 is ANQGSEA. The CDR3 is 13 amino acids. Trimming cost V 2 bases and J 4 bases; bases outside gene matches: 2. CDR3 sequence reads: CSVEQGAADTQYF. The CDR3 DNA follows: TGCAGCGTTGAACAGGGGGCGGCAGATACGCAGTATTTT.

At least ten counts were recorded for this clonotype. The rearrangement joins TRBV29-1 to TRBJ2-6, with TRBD2 as a possible D gene (5 bases). This CDR3 has 20 residues. Looked up from germline, CDR1 is SQVTM and CDR2 is ANQGSEA. V was pared by 1 base and J by 0 bases, with 22 bases between. The CDR3 DNA reads as TGCAGCGTTGAAGTTAGAGGCGAGGGTTCCACGTACTCTGGGGCCAACGTCCTGACTTTC. As protein: CSVEVRGEGSTYSGANVLTF. The whole variable domain, filled in from reference TRBV29-1 and TRBJ2-6, reads SAVISQKPSRDICQRGTSLTIQCQVDSQVTMMFWYRQQPGQSLTLIATANQGSEATYESGFVIDKFPISRPNLTFSTLTVSNMSPEDSSIYLCSVEVRGEGSTYSGANVLTFGAGSRLTVL.

This clonotype was seen at least ten times. This sequence joins TRBV15 and TRBJ1-1; D not certain. Germline CDR1 and CDR2: LNHNV and YYDKDF (reference sequence). Trimming removed 8 bases from V and 1 base from J, with 17 bases in between. CDR3 length equals 15 residues. CDR3: CATAGGKGSNTEAFF. CDR3 nucleotides: TGTGCCACCGCAGGAGGAAAGGGATCGAACACTGAAGCTTTCTTT.

The chain has TRBV10-2 and TRBJ2-7; D is unresolved. Germline values: CDR1 WSHSY, CDR2 SAAADI. V lost 6 bases and J 7 bases, leaving 10 bases between the germline ends. This CDR3 contains 11 residues. Here the CDR3 reads CASSAFREQYF. The CDR3 nucleotides are TGCGCCAGCAGCGCCTTCAGGGAGCAGTACTTC.

This clonotype was counted a single time. Just one base apart from a much larger clone, this may be a read error. This chain uses TRBV12-3 or TRBV12-4 with TRBJ1-6; TRBD1 might be the D (6 bases). The CDR3 spans 13 residues. Between the trimmed V and J ends, which lost 8 bases and 8 bases, there was a span of 13 bases. The DNA for the CDR3 is TGTGCCAGCCACCGCGGGGGCGATTCACCCCTCCACTTT. As protein: CASHRGGDSPLHF.

The CDR3: CASSKRDIQETQYF. Here the CDR3 DNA reads TGTGCCAGCAGTAAGAGGGACATCCAAGAGACCCAGTACTTC. This sequence joins TRBV9 and TRBJ2-5; possible D gene TRBD1, 6 bases. From germline, CDR1 is SGDLS and CDR2 YYNGEE. CDR3 length equals 14 residues. Trimming cost V 5 bases and J 1 base, with 12 bases left between them. Combining the CDR3 with reference TRBV9 and TRBJ2-5 gives the whole variable domain DSGVTQTPKHLITATGQRVTLRCSPRSGDLSVYWYQQSLDQGLQFLIQYYNGEERAKGNILERFSAQQFPDLHSELNLSSLELGDSALYFCASSKRDIQETQYFGPGTRLLVL.

The chain has TRBV2 and TRBJ2-5; D may be TRBD2 (6 bases). The CDR3 is 12 amino acids. Germline V CDR1 and CDR2: SNHLY, FYNNEI. V was clipped by 8 bases and J by 9 bases, with 16 bases between them. The CDR3 sequence: CASSGLGEAQYF. CDR3 nucleotides: TGTGCCAGCTCAGGCCTCGGGGAGGCCCAGTACTTC.

The chain carries TRBV5-1 and TRBJ1-4; D is undetermined. V was trimmed by 1 base and J by 2 bases, leaving 9 bases between them. The CDR3 contains 15 residues. Germline V gives CDR1 SGHRS, CDR2 YFSETQ. Here the CDR3 reads CASSLLSDTNEKLFF. CDR3 coding DNA: TGCGCCAGCAGCTTGCTATCAGATACTAATGAAAAACTGTTTTTT.